The entry below describes one T cell receptor (beta chain). This clone was seen a single time. Its antigen remains unidentified. It has no much larger one-base neighbor in the sample; base qualities were not kept. The data originate from a study of Ad26.COV2.S vaccination and SARS-CoV-2 variants (dated by TCRdb to the early 2020s). Background on the whole study: TCRbeta repertoire sequencing served as the tool for gauging how specific and how broad the SARS-CoV-2-reactive T cell receptors were following Ad26.COV2.S vaccination. A total of around 32 samples were included in the TCR-sequenced set, comprising 19 Ad26.COV2.S vaccine recipients, 5 placebo recipients and 8 SARS-CoV-2 convalescent individuals.

Study-wide findings and limitations: According to the authors, total T cell responses may have been underestimated by the TCR breadth and depth analyses. Spike-specific TCR breadth was higher in Ad26.COV2.S recipients than in placebo recipients (P = 0.0014). After vaccination, spike-specific CD8+ and CD4+ T cell responses were reported to show substantial breadth. Comparable non-spike TCR breadth was observed between vaccine and placebo recipients, consistent with only spike being contained in the vaccine.

What the time point label conveys for this sample: individuals recovered from natural SARS-CoV-2 infection. The immunoSEQ Assay was used to sequence TCRbeta CDR3 regions. After extraction, genomic DNA underwent amplification by bias-controlled multiplex PCR, followed by high-throughput sequencing. Per the source publication's procedure: To quantify the absolute abundance of each unique TCRbeta CDR3 region, sequences were collapsed and filtered. T cell fraction was estimated by normalization of TCRbeta template counts to usable DNA, with usable DNA being measured through amplification of reference genes present in all nucleated cells. Repertoire TCRs were annotated as SARS-CoV-2-specific when V gene, CDR3 amino acid sequence and J gene were exactly matched to a known reactive TCR set. MIRA supplied the reference SARS-CoV-2 TCR set, which was filtered for enrichment in COVID-19-positive ImmuneCODE repertoires so that public or cross-reactive TCRs were removed. Drawing on the MIRA antigens, annotated TCRs were analysed further at the level of specific ORF or position within ORF. Depth was the summed frequency of annotated unique rearrangements, while breadth was defined as annotated unique rearrangements over total unique productive rearrangements. Two-sided Wilcoxon rank-sum tests were applied when comparing TCR breadth between groups. TCRdb obtained this table from immuneACCESS and retained in-frame rearrangements with V and J assigned. These tables miss some clones; where compared with another copy, unresolved V genes account for less than half of the shortfall, and the remainder is unexplained. D and trimming come from the DNA, and the V and J calls and clone size come from that table. For this sample there are some 190,000 clones; roughly 85% appear just once. In total, the top ten clones hold 5.9% of the sample.

Spanning cysteine to phenylalanine, the CDR3 consists of 15 amino acids. Left in the record is the CDR3 DNA by itself, 45 bases read in frame from the first base. As encoded in the germline V gene, CDR1 is SGHAT while CDR2 is FQNNGV. V is cut back by 6 bases and J by 4 bases, with 6 bases in the junction unmatched. The sample was peripheral blood, taken after recovery from COVID-19. The V and J genes are TRBV11-2 and TRBJ1-4, with TRBD1 matching 9 junction bases. The sequence was collected from a human donor who had recovered from COVID-19. The nucleotides read TGTGCCAGCAGGTTTGGACAGGGGTTTAATGAAAAACTGTTTTTT. It is translated as CASRFGQGFNEKLFF.